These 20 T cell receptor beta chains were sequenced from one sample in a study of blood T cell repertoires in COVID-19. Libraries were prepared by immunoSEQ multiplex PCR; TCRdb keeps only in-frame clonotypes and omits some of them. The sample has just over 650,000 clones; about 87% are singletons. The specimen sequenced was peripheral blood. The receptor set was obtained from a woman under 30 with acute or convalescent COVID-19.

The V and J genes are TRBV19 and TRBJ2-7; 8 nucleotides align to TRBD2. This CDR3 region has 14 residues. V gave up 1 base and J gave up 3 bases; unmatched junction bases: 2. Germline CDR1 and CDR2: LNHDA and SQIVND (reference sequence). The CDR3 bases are TGTGCCAGTAGTATAGGTAGCGGGGTCTACGAGCAGTACTTC. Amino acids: CASSIGSGVYEQYF.

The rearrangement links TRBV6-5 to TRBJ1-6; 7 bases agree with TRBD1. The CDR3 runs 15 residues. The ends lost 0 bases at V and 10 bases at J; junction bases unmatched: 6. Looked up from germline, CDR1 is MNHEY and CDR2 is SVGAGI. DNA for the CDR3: TGTGCCAGCAGTTACTCGGGACAGCCCGGGTCACCCCTCCACTTT. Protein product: CASSYSGQPGSPLHF.

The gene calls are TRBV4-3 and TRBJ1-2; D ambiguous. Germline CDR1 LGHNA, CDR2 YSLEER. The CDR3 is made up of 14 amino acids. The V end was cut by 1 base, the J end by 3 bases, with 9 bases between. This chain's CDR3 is CASSQAAGDYGYTF. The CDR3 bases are TGCGCCAGCAGCCAAGCGGCAGGCGACTATGGCTACACCTTC.

The CDR3 spells CAISESGATGLGANVLTF. The CDR3, as DNA: TGTGCCATCAGTGAGTCGGGGGCGACAGGGTTAGGGGCCAACGTCCTGACTTTC. The gene calls are TRBV10-3 and TRBJ2-6; 7 bases agree with TRBD1. The CDR3 consists of 18 residues. The germline CDR1 and CDR2 sequences are ENHRY and SYGVKD. V lost 0 bases and J lost 4; bases outside the gene matches: 9.

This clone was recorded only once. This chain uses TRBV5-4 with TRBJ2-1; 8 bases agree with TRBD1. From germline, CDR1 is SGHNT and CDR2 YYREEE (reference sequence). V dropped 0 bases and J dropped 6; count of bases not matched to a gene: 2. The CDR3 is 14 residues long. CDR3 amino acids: CASSLGTGLNEQFF. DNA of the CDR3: TGTGCCAGCAGCTTGGGGACAGGGCTCAATGAGCAGTTCTTC.

The CDR3 sequence is CASSPGGGREETQYF. The CDR3 region has the DNA TGTGCCAGCTCCCCGGGGGGCGGCCGCGAAGAGACCCAGTACTTC. The chain has TRBV5-4 and TRBJ2-5; maybe TRBD2 (7 bases). Germline V gene sequence: CDR1 SGHNT, CDR2 YYREEE (reference sequence). The V and J ends lost 7 bases and 3 bases respectively, with 19 bases between them. The CDR3 is 15 residues long.

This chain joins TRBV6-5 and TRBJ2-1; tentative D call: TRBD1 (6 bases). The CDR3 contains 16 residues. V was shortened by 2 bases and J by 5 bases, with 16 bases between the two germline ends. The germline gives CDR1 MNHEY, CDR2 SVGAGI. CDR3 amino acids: CASSYHARGSHNEQFF. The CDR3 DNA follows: TGTGCCAGCAGTTACCACGCCAGGGGTTCCCACAATGAGCAGTTCTTC.

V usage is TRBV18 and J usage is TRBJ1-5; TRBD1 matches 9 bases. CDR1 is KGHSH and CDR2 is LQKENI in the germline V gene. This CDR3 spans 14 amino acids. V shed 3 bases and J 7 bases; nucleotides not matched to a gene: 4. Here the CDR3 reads CASSPDRGRQPQHF. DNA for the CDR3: TGTGCCAGCTCACCGGACAGGGGCCGACAGCCCCAGCATTTT.

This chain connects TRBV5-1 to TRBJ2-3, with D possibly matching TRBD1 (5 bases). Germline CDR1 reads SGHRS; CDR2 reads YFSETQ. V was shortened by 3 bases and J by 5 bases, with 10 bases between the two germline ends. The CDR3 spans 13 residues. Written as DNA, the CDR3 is TGCGCCAGCAGCTACCAAAGGGGAGATACGCAGTATTTT. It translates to CASSYQRGDTQYF.

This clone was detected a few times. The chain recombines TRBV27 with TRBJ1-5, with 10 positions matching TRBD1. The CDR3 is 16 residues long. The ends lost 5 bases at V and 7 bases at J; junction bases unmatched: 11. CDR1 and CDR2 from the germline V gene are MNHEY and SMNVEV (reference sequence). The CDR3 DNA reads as TGTGCCAGCAGTCCAATGACAGGGGGCGCGGTCCAGCCCCAGCATTTT. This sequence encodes CASSPMTGGAVQPQHF.

The CDR3 is CASSDGELRGTGVPYEQYF. The CDR3 nucleotides are TGTGCCAGCAGTGATGGGGAATTAAGAGGGACAGGGGTACCCTACGAGCAGTACTTC. The gene calls are TRBV6-1 and TRBJ2-7, with 10 nucleotides matching TRBD1. The CDR3 is made up of 19 amino acids. Germline V gene data show CDR1 as MNHNS and CDR2 as SASEGT. V shed 3 bases and J 2 bases; nucleotides not matched to a gene: 16.

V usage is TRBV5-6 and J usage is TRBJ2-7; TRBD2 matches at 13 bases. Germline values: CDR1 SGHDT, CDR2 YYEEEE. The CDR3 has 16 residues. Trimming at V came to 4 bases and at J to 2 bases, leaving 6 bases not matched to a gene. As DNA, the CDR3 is TGTGCCAGCAGCCCCTTGACTAGCGGGGGGCCCTACGAGCAGTACTTC. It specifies CASSPLTSGGPYEQYF.

The CDR3 nucleotides are TGTGCCAGCAGCTTACCTTCTATCGGAGTCTATGGCTACACCTTC. This codes for CASSLPSIGVYGYTF. This chain links TRBV7-9 with TRBJ1-2; D gene uncertain. This CDR3 has 15 residues. CDR1 and CDR2 from the germline V gene are SEHNR and FQNEAQ (reference sequence). V lost 2 bases, J lost 4 bases, and 14 bases lay in between.

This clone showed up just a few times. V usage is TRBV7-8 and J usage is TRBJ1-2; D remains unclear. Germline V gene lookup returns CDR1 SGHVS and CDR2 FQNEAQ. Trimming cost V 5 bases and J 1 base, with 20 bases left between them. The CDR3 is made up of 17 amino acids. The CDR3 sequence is CASSPTNRGRINYGYTF. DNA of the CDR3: TGTGCCAGCAGCCCCACGAACCGAGGGAGAATTAACTATGGCTACACCTTC.

CDR3 DNA sequence: TGTGCCAGCAGCCAAGTACTAAGGGACTCTCCTTCCTACGAGCAGTACTTC. Protein product: CASSQVLRDSPSYEQYF. V and J are TRBV9 and TRBJ2-7; tentatively, D is TRBD2 (6 bases). Germline CDR1 reads SGDLS; CDR2 reads YYNGEE. The ends were cut back, 4 bases at V and 1 base at J, with 21 bases in the middle. The CDR3 is 17 residues long.

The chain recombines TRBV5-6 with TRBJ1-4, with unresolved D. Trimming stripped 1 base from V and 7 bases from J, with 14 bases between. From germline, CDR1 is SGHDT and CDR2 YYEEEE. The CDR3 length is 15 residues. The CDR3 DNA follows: TGTGCCAGCAGCTTGCTCGTCTCCGTGCGTGAAAAACTGTTTTTT. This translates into CASSLLVSVREKLFF.

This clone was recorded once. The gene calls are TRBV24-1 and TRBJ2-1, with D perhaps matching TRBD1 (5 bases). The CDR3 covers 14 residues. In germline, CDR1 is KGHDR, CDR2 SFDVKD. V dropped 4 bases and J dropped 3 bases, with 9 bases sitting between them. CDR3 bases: TGTGCCACCAGTGACTACGACAGCTACAATGAGCAGTTCTTC. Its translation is CATSDYDSYNEQFF.

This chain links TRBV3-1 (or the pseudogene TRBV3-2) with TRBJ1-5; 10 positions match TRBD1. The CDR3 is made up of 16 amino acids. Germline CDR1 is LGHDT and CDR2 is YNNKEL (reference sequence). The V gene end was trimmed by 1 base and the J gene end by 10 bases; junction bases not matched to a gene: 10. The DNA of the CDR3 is TGTGCCAGCAGCCAAGCCAGCGGACAGGGGGTCCGACCCCAGCATTTT. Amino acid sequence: CASSQASGQGVRPQHF.

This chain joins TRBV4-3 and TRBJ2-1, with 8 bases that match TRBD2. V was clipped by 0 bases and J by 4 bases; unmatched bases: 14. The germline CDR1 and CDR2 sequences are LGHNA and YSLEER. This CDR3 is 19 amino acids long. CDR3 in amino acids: CASSQEASGGALLYNEQFF. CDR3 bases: TGCGCCAGCAGCCAAGAGGCAAGCGGGGGCGCCCTCCTATACAATGAGCAGTTCTTC.

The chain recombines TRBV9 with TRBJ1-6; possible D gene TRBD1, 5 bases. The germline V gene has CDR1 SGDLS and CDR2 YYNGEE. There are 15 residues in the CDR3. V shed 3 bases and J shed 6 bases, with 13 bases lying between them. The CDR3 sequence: CASSAEPGLNSPLHF. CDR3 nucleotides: TGTGCCAGCAGCGCTGAACCGGGACTTAATTCACCCCTCCACTTT.